Presented here are 18 T cell receptor beta chains from one specimen sequenced in a study of T cell changes during pregnancy in multiple sclerosis. TCRdb's table, derived via immunoSEQ multiplex PCR, lists solely in-frame clones and lacks some. The repertoire holds 95,000 to 100,000 clones, with 75% to 95% as singletons. The sequencing used peripheral blood, collected in the second trimester of pregnancy. These receptors originate from a female donor with multiple sclerosis, enrolled in a pregnancy study.

This clone occurred a few times. In DNA form, the CDR3 reads TGTGCCAGCAGCTTGGGGGGAGAGCTCCCCTACGAGCAGTACTTC. Amino acids: CASSLGGELPYEQYF. The gene calls are TRBV5-4 and TRBJ2-7, with D perhaps matching TRBD2 (5 bases). Trimming removed 0 bases from V and 2 bases from J, with 12 bases in between. This CDR3 has 15 residues. Germline CDR1 SGHNT, CDR2 YYREEE (reference sequence).

This clone was counted ten times or more. This chain links TRBV4-3 with TRBJ2-7; D is uncertain. The ends were cut back, 4 bases at V and 4 bases at J, with 17 bases in the middle. Germline V gene lookup returns CDR1 LGHNA and CDR2 YSLEER. The CDR3 length is 15 residues. CDR3 amino acids: CASSLTLSISYEQYF. DNA for the CDR3: TGCGCCAGCAGCCTAACTCTGAGCATCTCGTACGAGCAGTACTTC.

This clone appeared a single time. The CDR3 DNA is TGTGCCAGCAGTTTGGGGGGGGACTCGTTCTATGGCTACACCTTC. Amino acids: CASSLGGDSFYGYTF. The chain carries TRBV28 and TRBJ1-2; weak D call: TRBD1 (5 bases). The germline gives CDR1 MDHEN, CDR2 SYDVKM. The CDR3 contains 15 residues. The V gene lost 3 bases and the J gene lost 4 bases, with 15 bases spanning the gap.

The chain recombines TRBV7-6 with TRBJ2-1, with D possibly TRBD1 on 6 matching bases. Germline CDR1 reads SGHVS; CDR2 reads FNYEAQ. Trimming stripped 1 base from V and 0 bases from J, with 13 bases between. The CDR3 covers 17 residues. DNA of the CDR3: TGTGCCAGCAGCTTAGAGATTGGACAGAGCTCCTACAATGAGCAGTTCTTC. Translation gives CASSLEIGQSSYNEQFF. The variable domain in full, completed from reference TRBV7-6 and TRBJ2-1, reads GAGVSQSPRYKVTKRGQDVALRCDPISGHVSLYWYRQALGQGPEFLTYFNYEAQQDKSGLPNDRFSAERPEGSISTLTIQRTEQRDSAMYRCASSLEIGQSSYNEQFFGPGTRLTVL.

The chain links TRBV5-1 to TRBJ2-7; perhaps TRBD1 as D (5 bases). From germline, CDR1 is SGHRS and CDR2 YFSETQ. The V end was cut by 1 base, the J end by 0 bases, with 8 bases between. The CDR3 length is 14 residues. The CDR3 protein is CASSLQGSSYEQYF. CDR3 sequence (DNA): TGCGCCAGCAGCTTGCAGGGCAGCTCCTACGAGCAGTACTTC.

This clone was recorded a few times. The chain couples TRBV18 to TRBJ1-5; no definite D call. In germline, CDR1 is KGHSH, CDR2 LQKENI. Trimming took off 3 bases at V and 6 bases at J, with 12 bases between the two ends. The CDR3 contains 14 residues. The CDR3 loop reads CASSPDSVAQPQHF. The CDR3 coding sequence is TGTGCCAGCTCACCGGACTCGGTGGCTCAGCCCCAGCATTTT.

This chain joins TRBV7-9 and TRBJ1-2; 8 bases are shared with TRBD1. This CDR3 has 13 residues. Germline values: CDR1 SEHNR, CDR2 FQNEAQ (reference sequence). V dropped 5 bases and J dropped 4; count of bases not matched to a gene: 3. The CDR3 sequence is CASSTGQGYGYTF. For the CDR3, the DNA is TGTGCCAGCAGCACCGGACAGGGCTATGGCTACACCTTC.

This clone has only one observation. Here the CDR3 reads CASSTTAGSNTEAFF. CDR3 DNA: TGTGCCAGCAGCACAACAGCGGGATCCAACACTGAAGCTTTCTTT. The genes are TRBV7-3 and TRBJ1-1; D is undetermined. Germline V lookup: CDR1 SGHTA, CDR2 FQGTGA. This CDR3 has 15 residues. V lost 5 bases, J lost 2 bases, and 15 bases lay in between.

The chain recombines TRBV7-8 with TRBJ2-7; 10 bases match TRBD2. CDR1 is SGHVS and CDR2 is FQNEAQ in the germline V gene. This CDR3 is 16 amino acids long. J gave up 6 bases and V 2 bases, and 10 bases lay outside the gene matches. CDR3 protein: CASSLFGLAGAGEQYF. CDR3 bases: TGTGCCAGCAGCTTATTTGGTCTAGCGGGAGCGGGCGAGCAGTACTTC.

This chain links TRBV9 with TRBJ2-5; a weak D match, TRBD2 (6 bases). Germline-derived CDR1 and CDR2 are SGDLS and YYNGEE. V dropped 0 bases and J dropped 1 base, with 10 bases sitting between them. The CDR3 spans 15 residues. CDR3 nucleotide sequence: TGTGCCAGCAGCGTAGGGGGGACTTTCCAAGAGACCCAGTACTTC. Protein sequence: CASSVGGTFQETQYF.

The chain recombines TRBV27 with TRBJ2-1, with 14 bases lining up with TRBD2. The V gene end was trimmed by 7 bases and the J gene end by 9 bases; junction bases not matched to a gene: 8. The germline V gene encodes CDR1 MNHEY and CDR2 SMNVEV (reference sequence). CDR3 size: 15 residues. CDR3: CASTPGTSGSREQFF. CDR3 coding DNA: TGTGCCAGCACCCCCGGGACTAGCGGGAGTCGTGAGCAGTTCTTC.

Turning to this clone: Germline and junction disagree at one end, which may indicate a read error. J is TRBJ1-2 and V is TRBV11-2; 9 nucleotides line up with TRBD1. The CDR3 length is 14 residues. The germline V gene has CDR1 SGHAT and CDR2 FQNNGV. CDR3 nucleotides: TGTGCCAGCAGCTTAAGTGAACAGGGGGCCCGGGCAAACTTC. Amino acids: CASSLSEQGARANF.

The J gene is TRBJ1-1, the V gene TRBV2; 8 positions agree with TRBD1. After removal of 6 bases from V and 4 bases from J, the junction contained 10 bases not matched to a gene. Germline V gene lookup returns CDR1 SNHLY and CDR2 FYNNEI. The CDR3 is made up of 15 amino acids. CDR3: CASRLDRAGSTEAFF. The CDR3 bases are TGTGCCAGCAGGCTGGACAGGGCGGGAAGCACTGAAGCTTTCTTT.

This clone was recorded only once. The chain carries TRBV7-9 and TRBJ2-5; possible D gene TRBD2, 5 bases. Deletions cut 3 bases from V and 5 bases from J, with 13 bases between. CDR1 is SEHNR and CDR2 is FQNEAQ in the germline V gene (reference sequence). The CDR3 runs to 14 residues. CDR3 bases: TGTGCCAGCAGCTTCCGCGGACTCCGGGAGACCCAGTACTTC. Translating it yields CASSFRGLRETQYF.

The rearrangement links TRBV10-1 to TRBJ1-2, with D possibly matching TRBD1 (6 bases). This CDR3 region has 14 residues. Trimming removed 8 bases at V and 4 bases at J, with 17 bases between. The germline gives CDR1 WNHNN, CDR2 SYGVQD (reference sequence). CDR3 loop: CASLIPRGGYGYTF. In DNA form, the CDR3 reads TGCGCCAGCCTTATTCCCAGGGGCGGCTATGGCTACACCTTC.

The V gene is TRBV14, the J gene TRBJ2-2, with D maybe TRBD2 (5 bases). CDR3 length: 14 amino acids. Between the trimmed V and J ends, which lost 3 bases and 5 bases, there was a span of 10 bases. In germline, CDR1 is SGHDN, CDR2 FVKESK. DNA of the CDR3: TGTGCCAGCAGCCATGCGGGCGGAACCGGGGAGCTGTTTTTT. Amino acid sequence: CASSHAGGTGELFF.

The chain links TRBV6-5 to TRBJ2-4; 9 nucleotides match TRBD1. This CDR3 spans 15 amino acids. Trimming took 4 bases from V and 6 from J; bases not matched to a gene: 7. The germline CDR1 and CDR2 sequences are MNHEY and SVGAGI. In DNA, the CDR3 is TGTGCCAGCAGTTCGACAGGGGGGTCGGGAAACATTCAGTACTTC. Its translation: CASSSTGGSGNIQYF.

V is TRBV6-1 and J is TRBJ1-5; D possibly corresponds to TRBD1 (5 bases). Germline V gene sequence: CDR1 MNHNS, CDR2 SASEGT. This CDR3 contains 13 residues. Trimming took off 7 bases at V and 7 bases at J, with 14 bases between the two ends. CDR3 sequence (DNA): TGTGCCAGCAAAGCGGGGGGTCGGCAGCCCCAGCATTTT. As protein: CASKAGGRQPQHF.